The 18 T cell receptor beta chains reported below all come from one sample, sequenced in a study of T cells in Graves' hyperthyroidism and ophthalmopathy. TCR beta CDR3 regions were amplified from RNA transcripts. The HTBI primer set was used in a first-round RT-PCR of the TCR CDR3. TCRdb recomputed calls from the multiplex PCR reads with MiXCR, one row per CDR3 protein. The table includes 300,000 to 400,000 distinct CDR3 sequences, approximately 17% detected once. Input material: blood. These receptors came from a man aged 18-30 years with Graves' ophthalmopathy.

This clonotype was seen a handful of times. This chain connects TRBV7-2 to TRBJ2-5; D might be TRBD1 (6 bases). CDR3 size: 15 residues. From germline, CDR1 is SGHTA and CDR2 FQGNSA. The V gene lost 2 bases and the J gene lost 2 bases, with 12 bases spanning the gap. DNA for the CDR3: TGTGCCAGCAGCTTACAGACAGGAAGACAAGAGACCCAGTACTTC. This translates into CASSLQTGRQETQYF. Using reference TRBV7-2 and TRBJ2-5 for the parts outside the CDR3, the full variable domain is GAGVSQSPSNKVTEKGKDVELRCDPISGHTALYWYRQSLGQGLEFLIYFQGNSAPDKSGLPSDRFSAERTGGSVSTLTIQRTQQEDSAVYLCASSLQTGRQETQYFGPGTRLLVL.

This clonotype has a count of ten or more. V usage is TRBV12-3 or TRBV12-4 and J usage is TRBJ2-3, with D tentatively TRBD2 (7 bases). The CDR3 is 15 amino acids. V dropped 7 bases and J dropped 3 bases, with 17 bases sitting between them. The CDR3 here is CASTNGGGATDTQYF. DNA of the CDR3: TGTGCCAGCACCAATGGAGGGGGGGCAACAGATACGCAGTATTTT.

This clonotype was seen many times. The gene calls are TRBV15 and TRBJ1-4, with a tentative D call TRBD1 (6 bases). There are 16 residues in the CDR3. Trimming pared 5 bases from V and 0 bases from J, leaving 13 bases between. CDR1 and CDR2 from the germline V gene are LNHNV and YYDKDF (reference sequence). The CDR3 is CATSRGGGPTNEKLFF. The CDR3 DNA follows: TGTGCCACCAGCCGAGGGGGAGGACCAACTAATGAAAAACTGTTTTTT.

This clonotype was found many times. This rearrangement joins TRBV6-1 to TRBJ2-7; 9 positions agree with TRBD1. Germline-derived CDR1 and CDR2 are MNHNS and SASEGT. Germline trimming cut 4 bases from V and 6 bases from J; bases unmatched to any gene: 7. This CDR3 contains 14 residues. The CDR3 coding sequence is TGTGCCAGCAGTGTATCCGGGACAGGGTCCGAGCAGTACTTC. This gives the protein CASSVSGTGSEQYF.

This clonotype was detected many times. The rearrangement uses TRBV7-9 and TRBJ2-3; D gene unclear. CDR1 is SEHNR and CDR2 is FQNEAQ in the germline V gene (reference sequence). V was pared by 3 bases and J by 3 bases, with 16 bases between. This CDR3 spans 16 amino acids. The CDR3 sequence: CASSFYLGSQTDTQYF. In nucleotides, the CDR3 is TGTGCCAGCAGCTTCTACCTTGGATCTCAGACAGATACGCAGTATTTT.

This chain links TRBV13 with TRBJ2-2; 9 bases line up with TRBD1. V was clipped by 7 bases and J by 4 bases; unmatched bases: 10. Germline V lookup: CDR1 PRHDT, CDR2 FYEKMQ (reference sequence). The CDR3 covers 16 residues. As DNA, the CDR3 is TGTGCCAGCACCACTCTGGACAGGGGAAGCACCGGGGAGCTGTTTTTT. Amino acids: CASTTLDRGSTGELFF.

This clonotype was recorded at least ten times. The chain carries TRBV6-1 and TRBJ2-5, with D hard to call. Germline CDR1 is MNHNS and CDR2 is SASEGT. The CDR3 loop spans 14 amino acids. Trimming removed 0 bases at V and 2 bases at J, with 7 bases between. DNA of the CDR3: TGTGCCAGCAGTGAAGCTGGGCCTCAAGAGACCCAGTACTTC. Translating gives CASSEAGPQETQYF.

This clonotype was counted ten times or more. CDR3 nucleotide sequence: TGTGCCAGCAGCGGAAGTCCCCGCCAAGAGACCCAGTACTTC. Translation: CASSGSPRQETQYF. The chain uses TRBV5-8 and TRBJ2-5; D unclear. The CDR3 consists of 14 residues. The V end lost 4 bases, the J end lost 1 base, and 11 bases lay between the germline ends. Germline CDR1 and CDR2: SGHTS and YDEGEE.

This clonotype was observed at least ten times. In DNA form, the CDR3 reads TGTGCCAGCAGTGCCGACAGGGCCTACGAGCAGTACTTC. This codes for CASSADRAYEQYF. This chain joins TRBV7-2 and TRBJ2-7; 7 nucleotides line up with TRBD1. Germline CDR1 reads SGHTA; CDR2 reads FQGNSA. This CDR3 is 13 amino acids long. Trimming removed 6 bases from V and 2 bases from J; junction bases left unmatched: 4.

This chain links TRBV19 with TRBJ1-1; D call uncertain. The germline V gene has CDR1 LNHDA and CDR2 SQIVND (reference sequence). The V end lost 1 base, the J end lost 0 bases, and 6 bases lay between the germline ends. The CDR3 covers 14 residues. The CDR3 DNA sequence: TGTGCCAGTAGTATAGGGACGGTGAACACTGAAGCTTTCTTT. Amino acid sequence: CASSIGTVNTEAFF.

The chain couples TRBV11-3 to TRBJ1-1; 7 bases fit TRBD1. V lost 3 bases to trimming and J lost 5 bases; unmatched junction nucleotides: 6. In germline, CDR1 is SGHNT, CDR2 YENEEA. There are 14 residues in the CDR3. The CDR3 loop reads CASSFVAGGTEAFF. The CDR3 coding sequence is TGTGCCAGCAGCTTCGTTGCAGGGGGGACTGAAGCTTTCTTT.

The chain combines TRBV10-3 with TRBJ2-1; D is unclear. Trimming took 0 bases from V and 2 from J, leaving 8 bases between them. Germline V gene lookup returns CDR1 ENHRY and CDR2 SYGVKD. The CDR3 length is 15 residues. CDR3 bases: TGTGCCATCAGTGAGTCAAGGCAGACCTACAATGAGCAGTTCTTC. Its protein product is CAISESRQTYNEQFF.

The DNA for the CDR3 is TGCGCCAGCAGCCGGACAGGGTATGAGCAGTTCTTC. Amino acid sequence: CASSRTGYEQFF. The genes are TRBV4-1 and TRBJ2-1, with 8 bases identical to TRBD1. The CDR3 is 12 residues long. After removal of 4 bases from V and 8 bases from J, the junction contained 1 base not matched to a gene. The V gene's germline CDR1 is MGHRA and CDR2 YSYEKL.

This clonotype was picked up a small number of times. The chain has TRBV29-1 and TRBJ2-1, with a tentative D call TRBD2 (5 bases). Trimming cost V 3 bases and J 15 bases, with 15 bases left between them. This CDR3 is built from 11 residues. Germline V lookup: CDR1 SQVTM, CDR2 ANQGSEA. The CDR3, as DNA: TGCAGCGTTGATGGTAGCGCCTTCCCGTTCTTC. This gives the protein CSVDGSAFPFF.

This clonotype was counted between two and nine times. The chain combines TRBV28 with TRBJ2-7; 10 nucleotides align to TRBD1. J was trimmed by 6 bases and V by 5 bases; bases with no gene match: 7. Looked up from germline, CDR1 is MDHEN and CDR2 is SYDVKM. This CDR3 comprises 14 residues. This CDR3 reads CASSRPGTGAEQYF. CDR3 in DNA: TGTGCCAGCAGTCGCCCCGGGACAGGGGCCGAGCAGTACTTC.

The chain is built from TRBV5-6 and TRBJ2-1; D might be TRBD1 or TRBD2, each matching 6 bases. The V and J ends lost 6 bases and 5 bases respectively, with 18 bases between them. Germline V gene data show CDR1 as SGHDT and CDR2 as YYEEEE. This CDR3 contains 15 residues. This CDR3 reads CASTEGGTAHNEQFF. CDR3 in DNA: TGTGCCAGCACTGAAGGGGGGACGGCTCACAATGAGCAGTTCTTC. Filled out from reference TRBV5-6 and TRBJ2-1, the complete variable domain reads DAGVTQSPTHLIKTRGQQVTLRCSPKSGHDTVSWYQQALGQGPQFIFQYYEEEERQRGNFPDRFSGHQFPNYSSELNVNALLLGDSALYLCASTEGGTAHNEQFFGPGTRLTVL.

This CDR3 reads CSAVGAYEQYF. Written as DNA, the CDR3 is TGCAGTGCCGTGGGGGCCTACGAGCAGTACTTC. V usage is TRBV20-1 and J usage is TRBJ2-7; the D call may be TRBD1 or TRBD2 (5 bases each). Germline V gives CDR1 DFQATT, CDR2 SNEGSKA (reference sequence). The CDR3 runs to 11 residues. Trimming removed 6 bases at V and 2 bases at J, with 8 bases between.

V and J are TRBV5-4 and TRBJ2-1; D might be TRBD1 or TRBD2, each matching 5 bases. V gave up 3 bases and J gave up 1 base, with 11 bases separating them. This CDR3 comprises 15 residues. Germline V CDR1 and CDR2: SGHNT, YYREEE (reference sequence). As DNA, the CDR3 is TGTGCCAGCAGCTCGGGACGGACTTCCTACAATGAGCAGTTCTTC. Translation: CASSSGRTSYNEQFF.